The entry below gives a single T cell receptor (beta chain) sequence along with its context. The data derive from a study of cytomegalovirus exposure and HLA in healthy donors. The J segment lost 5 bases and the V segment lost 6 bases, leaving 6 bases of the junction unmatched. The V gene's germline CDR1 is LNHDA and CDR2 SQIVND (reference sequence). The CDR3 loop spans 14 amino acids. PCR involved 60 Vbeta and 13 Jbeta primers. The assay was immunoSEQ multiplex PCR, and TCRdb's table has in-frame clones only and misses some. The sample carries some 220,000 clones, about 85% recorded once. The clonotype was recovered from a girl aged 2 to 10 in good health and CMV-seronegative. The chain uses TRBV19 and TRBJ2-3, with 9 nucleotides matching TRBD1. What was sequenced was PBMCs. The CDR3 region has the DNA TGTGCCAGTAGCCTACAGGGGGCTGTAGATACGCAGTATTTT. Protein sequence: CASSLQGAVDTQYF.